Listed below are T cell receptor beta chains from one sample, sequenced in a study of blood T cells in healthy people across ages. Each CDR3 protein gets one entry after TCRdb re-called the 5' RACE reads with MiXCR. The sample yields about 640,000 distinct CDR3 sequences, less than 35% seen once. The sample comprised blood. These receptors were taken from a woman of 80 years or more in good health. Each CDR3 is given without its conserved first and last residue.

j_gene	v_gene	CDR3aa
TRBJ2-7	TRBV20-1	SASPAGRSYEQY
TRBJ1-1	TRBV7-9	ASSLTGGAGTEAF
TRBJ1-4	TRBV6-5	ASKGAGVNEKLF
TRBJ1-1	TRBV29-1	SAQGGAGEAF
TRBJ1-5	TRBV15	ATSSNNKPQH
TRBJ1-2	TRBV12-3/TRBV12-4	ASSGGLVYGYT
TRBJ2-7	TRBV30	AWSGGYEQY
TRBJ1-1	TRBV11-1	ASSHNVNTEAF
TRBJ2-1	TRBV24-1	ATSDLDGGAKNEQF
TRBJ1-1	TRBV20-1	SSSRPGREAF
TRBJ1-1	TRBV6-2/TRBV6-3	ASSPRGRGNTEAF
TRBJ2-3	TRBV2	ASSEGTRFTDTQY
TRBJ1-2	TRBV19	ASSIVSGLNYGYT
TRBJ1-5	TRBV6-6	ASSAYRDPSNQPQH
TRBJ1-2	TRBV20-1	SAREGTADDYT
TRBJ2-3	TRBV7-2	ASTQGGLAGGSTDTQY
TRBJ2-1	TRBV7-3	ASSLNGYEQF
.	TRBV6-6	ASSYTGQGSTYNEQY
TRBJ2-7	TRBV20-1	SARGSGGRYEQY
TRBJ2-1	TRBV30	AWRQDNGPYNEQF
TRBJ1-2	TRBV7-6	ASSPGGGLGYT
TRBJ1-6	TRBV29-1	SGRQGSDSPLH
TRBJ2-2	TRBV5-1	ASSTGINTGELF
TRBJ2-3	TRBV30	ACTGRGARTDTQY
TRBJ2-2	TRBV7-6	ASSLDGMSDTGELF
TRBJ2-7	TRBV9	ASSVGTGTSEQY
TRBJ1-2	TRBV3-1	ASRRQGSYGYT
TRBJ1-3	TRBV5-1	ASSPGPAGGFGNTIY
TRBJ2-3	TRBV7-2	ASSPRPRASTDTQY
TRBJ2-5	TRBV11-2	ASSLYAGGGQETQY
TRBJ1-5	TRBV6-1	ACSDRGHQPQH
TRBJ2-2	TRBV28	ASSLKGTATGELF
TRBJ2-1	TRBV7-6	ASSIRVDGEQF
TRBJ2-7	TRBV6-1	ASSVSFRAYEQY
TRBJ2-2	TRBV27	AGSLSAGALPTGELF
TRBJ1-1	TRBV10-3	AISGGQGITEAF
TRBJ2-1	TRBV4-3	ASSQDWLAGGPEQF
TRBJ2-3	TRBV2	ASSELAANTDTQY
TRBJ1-5	TRBV20-1	SAPSRQAGSNQPQH
TRBJ2-1	TRBV5-1	ASSLQSGGINEQF
.	TRBV20-1	SAETRDEQY
TRBJ1-4	TRBV7-2	ASSSVGSNEKLF
TRBJ2-7	TRBV6-1	ASSEGDKEAAEQY
TRBJ2-1	TRBV10-3	AISELASGAPRSEQF
TRBJ2-5	TRBV9	ASSATSGGQETQY
TRBJ1-2	TRBV7-9	ASSSYHQGGANYGYT
TRBJ2-7	TRBV11-1	ASSLSRGAREQY
TRBJ1-4	TRBV12-3/TRBV12-4	ASSLNRGEKLF
TRBJ1-4	TRBV20-1	SARPPAVEKLF
TRBJ2-1	TRBV7-2	ASSPGGGSDEQF
TRBJ1-5	TRBV24-1	ATSDSGQPQH
TRBJ2-5	TRBV7-2	ASSLTSGGWGETQY
TRBJ2-5	TRBV11-2	ASSLGRGFGETQY
TRBJ2-3	TRBV6-5	ASRGGFSTDTQY
TRBJ1-6	TRBV27	ASSRDTPSSYNSPLH
TRBJ2-3	TRBV28	ASPPGALAGGRWTDTQY
TRBJ2-7	TRBV6-2/TRBV6-3	ASSLTGEQREQY